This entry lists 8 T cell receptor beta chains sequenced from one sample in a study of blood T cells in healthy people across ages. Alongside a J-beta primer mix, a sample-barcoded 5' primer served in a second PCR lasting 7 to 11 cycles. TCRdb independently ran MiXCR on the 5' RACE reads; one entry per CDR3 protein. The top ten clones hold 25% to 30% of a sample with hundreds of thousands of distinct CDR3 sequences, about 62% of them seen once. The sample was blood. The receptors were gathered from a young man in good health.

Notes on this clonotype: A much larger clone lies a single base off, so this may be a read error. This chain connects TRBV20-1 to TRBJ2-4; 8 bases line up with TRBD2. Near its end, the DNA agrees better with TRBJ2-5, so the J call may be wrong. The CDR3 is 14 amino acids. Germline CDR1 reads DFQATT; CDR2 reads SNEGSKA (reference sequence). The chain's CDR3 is CSARPRAGAGTQYF. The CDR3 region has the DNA TGCAGTGCTAGGCCCAGAGCGGGGGCGGGGACCCAGTACTTC.

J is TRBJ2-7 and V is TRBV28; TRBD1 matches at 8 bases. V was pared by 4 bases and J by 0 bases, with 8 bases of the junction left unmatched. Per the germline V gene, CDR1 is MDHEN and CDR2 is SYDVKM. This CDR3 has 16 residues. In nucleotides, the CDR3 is TGTGCCAGCAGTTCTCGGACAGGGAGGACCTCCTACGAGCAGTACTTC. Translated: CASSSRTGRTSYEQYF.

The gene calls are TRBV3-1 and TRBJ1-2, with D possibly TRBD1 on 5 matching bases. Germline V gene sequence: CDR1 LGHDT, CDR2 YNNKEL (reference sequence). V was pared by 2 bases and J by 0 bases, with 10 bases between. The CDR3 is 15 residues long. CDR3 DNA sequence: TGTGCCAGCAGCCAAACGGGACCTGCTAACTATGGCTACACCTTC. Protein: CASSQTGPANYGYTF.

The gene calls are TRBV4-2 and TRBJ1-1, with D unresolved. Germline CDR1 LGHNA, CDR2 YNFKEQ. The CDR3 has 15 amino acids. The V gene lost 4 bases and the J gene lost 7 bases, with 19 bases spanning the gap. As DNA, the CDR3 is TGTGCCAGCAGCCCCCGCCGTCTGGGTCGCGATGAAGCTTTCTTT. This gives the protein CASSPRRLGRDEAFF.

Here the CDR3 DNA reads TGCAGCGCCAAGGGGGGTATGGGCAATCAGCCCCAGCATTTT. Protein: CSAKGGMGNQPQHF. J is TRBJ1-5 and V is TRBV29-1; perhaps TRBD1 as D (6 bases). The CDR3 has 14 residues. The V end was cut by 7 bases, the J end by 2 bases, with 15 bases between. CDR1 SQVTM and CDR2 ANQGSEA come from the germline V gene.

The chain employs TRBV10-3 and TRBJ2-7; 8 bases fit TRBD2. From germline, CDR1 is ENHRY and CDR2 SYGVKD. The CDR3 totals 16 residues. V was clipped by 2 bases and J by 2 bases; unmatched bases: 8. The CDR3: CAISELRAGGTYEQYF. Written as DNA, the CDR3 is TGTGCCATCAGTGAGCTCCGTGCGGGGGGTACCTACGAGCAGTACTTC.

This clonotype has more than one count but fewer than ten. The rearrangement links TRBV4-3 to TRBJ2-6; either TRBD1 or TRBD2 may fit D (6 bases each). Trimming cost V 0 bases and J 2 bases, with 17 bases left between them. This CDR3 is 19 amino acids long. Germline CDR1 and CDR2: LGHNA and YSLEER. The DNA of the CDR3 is TGCGCCAGCAGCCAAGAGGGGGCTAGCGTCCTTCCTGGGGCCAACGTCCTGACTTTC. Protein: CASSQEGASVLPGANVLTF.

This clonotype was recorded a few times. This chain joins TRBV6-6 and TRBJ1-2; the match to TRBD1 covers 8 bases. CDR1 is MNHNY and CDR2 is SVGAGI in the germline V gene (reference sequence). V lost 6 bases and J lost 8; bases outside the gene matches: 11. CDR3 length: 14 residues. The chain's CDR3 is CASRATGGRKGYTF. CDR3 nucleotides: TGTGCCAGCAGAGCCACAGGGGGAAGGAAAGGCTACACCTTC.